The rows below give T cell receptor beta chains drawn from one sample of a study of identifying expanded T cells in peripheral blood. The assay was immunoSEQ multiplex PCR, and TCRdb's table has in-frame clones only and misses some. The table records about 90,000 clones, approximately 84% of them present only once. Sequenced input: blood. These receptors were taken from a person aged 18 to 75 in good health. Each CDR3 is given with its conserved first and last residue.

TRBJ1-2,TRBV5-5,CASSIDPNYGYTF
TRBJ2-1,TRBV9,CASTRLSSGDEQFF
TRBJ2-5,TRBV30,CAWSVTGETQYF
TRBJ2-3,TRBV28,CASSNSNTQYF
TRBJ1-2,TRBV25-1,CASSSGSDYGYTF
TRBJ2-5,TRBV19,CASSIGVGLETQYF
TRBJ1-5,TRBV7-2,CASSLRAGQQPQHF
TRBJ1-1,TRBV18,CASSPSGGSTEAFF
TRBJ1-3,TRBV6-5,CASSQAGNTIYF
TRBJ1-1,TRBV6-1,CASSVSFGSTEAFF
TRBJ1-1,TRBV7-9,CASSLEAGRRPEAFF
TRBJ1-1,TRBV6-5,CASSARGEAFF
TRBJ2-7,TRBV28,CASSLRPAGSSYEQYF
TRBJ1-2,TRBV5-6,CASSPYQTGGNYGYTF
TRBJ1-1,TRBV5-5,CASSFSSGTEAFF
TRBJ1-1,TRBV5-6,CASSLGTGGLTEAFF
TRBJ1-2,TRBV6-6,CASSPSGSANYGYTF
TRBJ2-3,TRBV5-1,CASSYSGGAIADTQYF
TRBJ1-1,TRBV5-4,CASKKRTAGNAGTEAFF
TRBJ1-3,TRBV7-2,CASSPQGARGNTIYF
TRBJ1-2,TRBV5-4,CASSRDPRGGYTF
TRBJ2-7,TRBV4-1,CASSQEPGQSSYEQYF